Included here is one TCR beta chain sequence, with context. This sample was included in a study of T-cell memory formation after mild COVID-19. Via MiXCR, TCRdb re-called the 5' RACE reads, giving one row per CDR3 protein. The sample lists approximately 250,000 distinct CDR3 sequences; approximately 16% were seen once. The germline CDR1 and CDR2 sequences are LGHNA and YSLEER. Trimming left V 0 bases short and J 7 bases short, with 12 bases between. The CDR3 runs to 14 residues. The TCR was taken from a man between 18 and 35 years old who had mild COVID-19 (a few samples of this study predate the infection). Cell type and time point are not known. The sequenced sample was PBMCs or a T cell subset sorted from them (not recorded which). J is TRBJ1-2 and V is TRBV4-3; D ambiguous. The CDR3 bases are TGCGCCAGCAGCCAAGATGGCGGGCCCGCTGGCTACACCTTC. Its protein product is CASSQDGGPAGYTF.